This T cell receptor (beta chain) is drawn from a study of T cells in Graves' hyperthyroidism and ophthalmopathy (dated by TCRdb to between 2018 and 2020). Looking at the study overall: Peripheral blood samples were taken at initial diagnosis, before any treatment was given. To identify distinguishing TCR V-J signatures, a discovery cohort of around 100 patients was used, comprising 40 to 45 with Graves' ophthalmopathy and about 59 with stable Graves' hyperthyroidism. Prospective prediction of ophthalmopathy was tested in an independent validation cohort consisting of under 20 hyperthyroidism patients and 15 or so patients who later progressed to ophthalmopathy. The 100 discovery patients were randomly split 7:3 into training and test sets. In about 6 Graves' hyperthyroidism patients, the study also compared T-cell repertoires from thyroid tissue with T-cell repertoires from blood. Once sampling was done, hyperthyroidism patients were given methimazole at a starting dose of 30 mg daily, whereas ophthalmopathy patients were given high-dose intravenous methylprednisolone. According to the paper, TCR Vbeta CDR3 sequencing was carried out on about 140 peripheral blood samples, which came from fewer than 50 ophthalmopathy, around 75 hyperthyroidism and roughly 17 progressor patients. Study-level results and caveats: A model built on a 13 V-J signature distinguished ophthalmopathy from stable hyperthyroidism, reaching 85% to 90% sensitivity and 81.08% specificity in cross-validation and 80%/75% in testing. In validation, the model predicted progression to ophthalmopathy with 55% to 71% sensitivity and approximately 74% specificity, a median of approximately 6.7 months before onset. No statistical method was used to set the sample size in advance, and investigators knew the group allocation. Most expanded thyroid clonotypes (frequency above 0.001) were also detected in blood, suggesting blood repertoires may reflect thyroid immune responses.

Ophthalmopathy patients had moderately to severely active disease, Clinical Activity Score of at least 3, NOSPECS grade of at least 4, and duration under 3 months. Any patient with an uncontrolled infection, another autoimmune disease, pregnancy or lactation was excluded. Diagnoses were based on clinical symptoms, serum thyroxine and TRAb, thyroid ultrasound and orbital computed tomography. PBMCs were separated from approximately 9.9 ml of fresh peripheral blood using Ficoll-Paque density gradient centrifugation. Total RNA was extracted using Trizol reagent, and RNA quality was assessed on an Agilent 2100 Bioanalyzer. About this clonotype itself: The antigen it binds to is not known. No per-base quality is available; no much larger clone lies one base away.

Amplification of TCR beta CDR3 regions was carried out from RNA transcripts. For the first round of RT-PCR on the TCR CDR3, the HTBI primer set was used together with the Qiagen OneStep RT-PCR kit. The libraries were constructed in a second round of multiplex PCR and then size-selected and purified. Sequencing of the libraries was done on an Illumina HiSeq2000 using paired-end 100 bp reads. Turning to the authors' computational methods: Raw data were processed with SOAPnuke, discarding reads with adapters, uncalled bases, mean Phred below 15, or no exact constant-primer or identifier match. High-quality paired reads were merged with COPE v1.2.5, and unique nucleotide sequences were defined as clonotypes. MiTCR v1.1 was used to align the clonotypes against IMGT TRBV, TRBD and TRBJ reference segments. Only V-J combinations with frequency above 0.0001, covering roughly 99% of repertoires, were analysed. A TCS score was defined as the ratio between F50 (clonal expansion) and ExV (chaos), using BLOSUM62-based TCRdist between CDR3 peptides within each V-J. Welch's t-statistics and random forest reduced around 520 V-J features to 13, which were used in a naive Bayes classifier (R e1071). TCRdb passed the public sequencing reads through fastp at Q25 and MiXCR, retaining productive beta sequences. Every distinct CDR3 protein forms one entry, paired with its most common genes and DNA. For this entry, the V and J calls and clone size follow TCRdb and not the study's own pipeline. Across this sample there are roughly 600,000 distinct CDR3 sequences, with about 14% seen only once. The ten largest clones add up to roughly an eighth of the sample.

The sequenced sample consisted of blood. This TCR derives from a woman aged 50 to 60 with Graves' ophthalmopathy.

CDR3 sequence: CSAMDRTGNTIYF. Here is the DNA: TGCAGTGCTATGGACAGGACGGGAAACACCATATATTTT. The rearrangement joined TRBV20-1 to TRBJ1-3, and 7 bases in between align with TRBD1. The germline V end is reduced by 4 bases and the J end by 4 bases; junction bases left unmatched: 4. Its CDR3 holds 13 amino acids, cysteine through phenylalanine. Only the CDR3 portion is preserved as DNA: 39 bases, with reading frame beginning at the first base. The germline V gene encodes CDR1 DFQATT and CDR2 SNEGSKA (reference sequence).